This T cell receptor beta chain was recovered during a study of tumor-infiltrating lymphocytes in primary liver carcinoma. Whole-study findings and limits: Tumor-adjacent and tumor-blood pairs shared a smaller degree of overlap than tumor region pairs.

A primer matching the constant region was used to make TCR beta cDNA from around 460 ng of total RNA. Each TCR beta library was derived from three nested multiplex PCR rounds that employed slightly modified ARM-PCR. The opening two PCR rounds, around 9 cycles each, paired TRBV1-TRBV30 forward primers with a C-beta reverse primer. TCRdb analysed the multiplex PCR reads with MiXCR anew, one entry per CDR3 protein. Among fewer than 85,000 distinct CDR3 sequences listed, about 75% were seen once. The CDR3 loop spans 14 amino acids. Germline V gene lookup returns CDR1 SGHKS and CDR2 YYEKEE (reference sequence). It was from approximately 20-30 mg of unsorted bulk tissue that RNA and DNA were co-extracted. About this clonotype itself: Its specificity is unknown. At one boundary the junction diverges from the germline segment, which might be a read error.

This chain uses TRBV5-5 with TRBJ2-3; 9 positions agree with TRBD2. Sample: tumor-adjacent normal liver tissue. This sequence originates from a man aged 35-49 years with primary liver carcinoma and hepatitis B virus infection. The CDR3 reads CVSSFSGSTDMQYF. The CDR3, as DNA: TGTGTCAGCAGCTTTAGCGGGAGCACAGATATGCAGTATTTT.